These 5 T cell receptor beta chains originate from one sample sequenced in a study of shared clonotypes between healthy human individuals. Some clones are missing from TCRdb's copy, which holds only in-frame ones; the method was immunoSEQ multiplex PCR. The sample has 450,000 to 500,000 clones; more than 65% are singletons. The sequenced sample was PBMCs. These receptor sequences come from a woman aged 40 to 55 in good health. Some clones in this sample may be carry-over from other donors' samples.

The J gene is TRBJ2-3, the V gene TRBV19; TRBD2 matches 8 bases. From germline, CDR1 is LNHDA and CDR2 SQIVND (reference sequence). Trimming at V came to 4 bases and at J to 1 base, leaving 7 bases not matched to a gene. This CDR3 comprises 16 residues. Here the CDR3 reads CASSRNSGTGTDTQYF. CDR3 nucleotide sequence: TGTGCCAGTAGTAGAAATAGCGGGACGGGCACAGATACGCAGTATTTT.

With respect to this clone: It differs at one base from a far larger clone, so likely a read error. The V and J genes are TRBV11-2 and TRBJ1-2; possibly TRBD1 for D (6 bases). The CDR3 has 12 amino acids. The V and J ends lost 5 bases and 8 bases respectively, with 12 bases between them. Germline lookup yields CDR1 SGHAT and CDR2 FQNNGV. The CDR3 bases are TGTGCCAGCAGCCCCCCAGGGGTAGGCTACACCTTC. It codes for CASSPPGVGYTF. The variable domain in full, completed from reference TRBV11-2 and TRBJ1-2, reads EAGVAQSPRYKIIEKRQSVAFWCNPISGHATLYWYQQILGQGPKLLIQFQNNGVVDDSQLPKDRFSAERLKGVDSTLKIQPAKLEDSAVYLCASSPPGVGYTFGSGTRLTVV.

This clone has a handful of counts. The chain is built from TRBV5-1 and TRBJ2-5; possibly TRBD2 for D (5 bases). The CDR3 covers 14 residues. The V and J ends lost 0 bases and 3 bases respectively, with 9 bases between them. The V gene's germline CDR1 is SGHRS and CDR2 YFSETQ. Here the CDR3 DNA reads TGCGCCAGCAGCTTGGTTTACGGGAAAGAGACCCAGTACTTC. Translating gives CASSLVYGKETQYF. The variable domain in full, completed from reference TRBV5-1 and TRBJ2-5, reads KAGVTQTPRYLIKTRGQQVTLSCSPISGHRSVSWYQQTPGQGLQFLFEYFSETQRNKGNFPGRFSGRQFSNSRSEMNVSTLELGDSALYLCASSLVYGKETQYFGPGTRLLVL.

This chain joins TRBV25-1 and TRBJ1-6; possible D gene TRBD1, 5 bases. Germline loops: CDR1 MGHDK, CDR2 SYGVNS. This CDR3 comprises 17 residues. V lost 1 base and J 6 bases, leaving 16 bases between the germline ends. The CDR3 sequence: CASSEFGGDAGNSPLHF. The CDR3 DNA reads as TGTGCCAGCAGTGAATTTGGGGGGGACGCTGGTAATTCACCCCTCCACTTT. Supplemented by reference TRBV25-1 and TRBJ1-6, the full variable domain reads EADIYQTPRYLVIGTGKKITLECSQTMGHDKMYWYQQDPGMELHLIHYSYGVNSTEKGDLSSESTVSRIRTEHFPLTLESARPSHTSQYLCASSEFGGDAGNSPLHFGNGTRLTVT.

Comments on this clone: This is likely an artifact of a read error, given a far larger clone one base away. The same CDR3 can be traced to other DNA sequences in this sample. The rearrangement joins TRBV27 to TRBJ1-5, with D perhaps matching TRBD1 (6 bases). The germline V gene encodes CDR1 MNHEY and CDR2 SMNVEV (reference sequence). V was trimmed by 8 bases and J by 1 base, leaving 12 bases between them. The CDR3 spans 14 residues. For the CDR3, the DNA is TGTGCCAGCCGAGGTACAGGGAGCAATCAGCCCCAGCATTTT. Amino acids: CASRGTGSNQPQHF.